A single sample is the source of the 31 T cell receptor beta chains below, sequenced in a study of shared clonotypes between healthy human individuals. Assay: immunoSEQ multiplex PCR; the TCRdb copy retains only in-frame clones and omits some. The sample lists roughly 170,000 clones; 65% to 70% were seen once. Sequenced sample: memory CD4+ T cells sorted from blood. Subset reported: CD45RA-negative fraction. Receptor source: a man younger than 45 in good health.

This chain links TRBV27 with TRBJ2-7; 13 bases are a match to TRBD2. Per the germline V gene, CDR1 is MNHEY and CDR2 is SMNVEV (reference sequence). V gave up 4 bases and J gave up 5 bases; unmatched junction bases: 11. The CDR3 is made up of 17 amino acids. The CDR3 DNA sequence: TGTGCCAGCAGTTCTCGAACGGGACTAGCGGGACCCCACGAGCAGTACTTC. Its protein product is CASSSRTGLAGPHEQYF.

The chain combines TRBV7-2 with TRBJ2-1; 9 positions agree with TRBD2. The germline gives CDR1 SGHTA, CDR2 FQGNSA. The CDR3 has 17 amino acids. After removal of 5 bases from V and 5 bases from J, the junction contained 13 bases not matched to a gene. The chain's CDR3 is CASSLNLAGAWNNEQFF. The CDR3 region has the DNA TGTGCCAGCAGCCTAAATTTAGCGGGAGCATGGAACAATGAGCAGTTCTTC.

DNA of the CDR3: TGTGCCAGTAGTATGGCCCTGGGGGCAAACACCGGGGAGCTGTTTTTT. This codes for CASSMALGANTGELFF. The rearrangement uses TRBV19 and TRBJ2-2; a possible D gene is TRBD1 (6 bases). V lost 3 bases, J lost 2 bases, and 13 bases lay in between. Germline V gene lookup returns CDR1 LNHDA and CDR2 SQIVND (reference sequence). This CDR3 is 16 amino acids long.

This clone was detected many times. The chain recombines TRBV18 with TRBJ2-7; D gene ambiguous. Germline CDR1 KGHSH, CDR2 LQKENI. This CDR3 region has 15 residues. V lost 3 bases to trimming and J lost 6 bases, with 18 bases between them. The DNA for the CDR3 is TGTGCCAGCTCACCTCGGGTAGCTCAGTACGCCGAGCAGTACTTC. It encodes CASSPRVAQYAEQYF.

V is TRBV27 and J is TRBJ2-5; tentatively, D is TRBD2 (5 bases). The CDR3 sequence is 13 residues long. The germline V gene encodes CDR1 MNHEY and CDR2 SMNVEV (reference sequence). V was shortened by 5 bases and J by 3 bases, with 10 bases between the two germline ends. The CDR3 loop is CASSPDYEETQYF. The CDR3 DNA is TGTGCCAGCAGTCCCGACTACGAAGAGACCCAGTACTTC.

In DNA, the CDR3 is TGTGCCAGCAGTTTATCCCAGAGATACTATGGCTACACCTTC. Protein product: CASSLSQRYYGYTF. This chain uses TRBV28 with TRBJ1-2, with D unresolved. The V and J ends lost 1 base and 3 bases respectively, with 9 bases between them. Germline V gene sequence: CDR1 MDHEN, CDR2 SYDVKM. This CDR3 region has 14 residues.

The chain links TRBV28 to TRBJ2-1; D unclear. Trimming took 3 bases from V and 0 from J, leaving 6 bases between them. CDR1 and CDR2 from the germline V gene are MDHEN and SYDVKM. The CDR3 totals 14 residues. CDR3: CASSLENSYNEQFF. For the CDR3, the DNA is TGTGCCAGCAGTTTGGAGAACTCCTACAATGAGCAGTTCTTC. Complete variable domain (other parts from reference TRBV28 and TRBJ2-1): DVKVTQSSRYLVKRTGEKVFLECVQDMDHENMFWYRQDPGLGLRLIYFSYDVKMKEKGDIPEGYSVSREKKERFSLILESASTNQTSMYLCASSLENSYNEQFFGPGTRLTVL.

The CDR3 DNA reads as TGTGCCAGCAGAGGTCCCTATGGCTACACCTTC. Residues: CASRGPYGYTF. The chain employs TRBV28 and TRBJ1-2; D uncertain. The germline CDR1 and CDR2 sequences are MDHEN and SYDVKM. The V gene lost 6 bases and the J gene lost 4 bases, with 6 bases spanning the gap. The CDR3 has 11 residues.

The chain couples TRBV25-1 to TRBJ2-2, with unresolved D. V was shortened by 6 bases and J by 2 bases, with 4 bases between the two germline ends. The CDR3 extends over 12 amino acids. CDR1 and CDR2 (germline): MGHDK, SYGVNS. CDR3 sequence (DNA): TGTGCCAGCAGGTTAAACACCGGGGAGCTGTTTTTT. Residues: CASRLNTGELFF.

The V gene is TRBV5-1, the J gene TRBJ2-1, with D uncertain. Germline V lookup: CDR1 SGHRS, CDR2 YFSETQ. The CDR3 consists of 13 residues. Trimming removed 4 bases from V and 6 bases from J, with 11 bases in between. The DNA for the CDR3 is TGCGCCAGCAGCGCCCGTTCTGGCAATGAGCAGTTCTTC. Translated: CASSARSGNEQFF.

The rearrangement links TRBV28 to TRBJ2-1; possibly TRBD2 for D (6 bases). The CDR3 length is 16 residues. Germline V gene data show CDR1 as MDHEN and CDR2 as SYDVKM. V lost 5 bases to trimming and J lost 10 bases, with 24 bases between them. CDR3 sequence (DNA): TGTGCCAGCAGTACCAATAGCGGAAGACCCTCCCGGGAGCAGTTCTTC. Its protein product is CASSTNSGRPSREQFF.

CDR3 coding DNA: TGTGCCAGCAGCCAAGGTGGGGGATCCACCTACGAGCAGTACTTC. Its protein product is CASSQGGGSTYEQYF. V and J are TRBV14 and TRBJ2-7, with D tentatively TRBD1 or TRBD2 (5 bases each). V was pared by 1 base and J by 2 bases, with 12 bases between. Germline CDR1 reads SGHDN; CDR2 reads FVKESK. This CDR3 is built from 15 residues.

The chain carries TRBV7-9 and TRBJ2-1; a weak D match, TRBD1 (5 bases). Germline V lookup: CDR1 SEHNR, CDR2 FQNEAQ (reference sequence). Trimming stripped 2 bases from V and 0 bases from J, with 14 bases between. The CDR3 loop spans 17 amino acids. In DNA form, the CDR3 reads TGTGCCAGCAGCTTAAGACAAGGGGTGGCCTCCTACAATGAGCAGTTCTTC. Its protein product is CASSLRQGVASYNEQFF.

The rearrangement joins TRBV25-1 to TRBJ2-2; 7 bases are a match to TRBD1. V was pared by 7 bases and J by 1 base, with 12 bases of the junction left unmatched. The CDR3 consists of 17 residues. Germline-derived CDR1 and CDR2 are MGHDK and SYGVNS. CDR3 sequence reads: CASTHRQGPMNTGELFF. The CDR3, as DNA: TGTGCCAGCACCCACAGACAGGGACCCATGAACACCGGGGAGCTGTTTTTT.

The sample holds a few counts of this clone. V and J are TRBV5-4 and TRBJ1-1; D is possibly TRBD1 (6 bases). Germline CDR1 SGHNT, CDR2 YYREEE (reference sequence). Trimming left V 4 bases short and J 0 bases short, with 10 bases between. The CDR3 contains 14 residues. In DNA form, the CDR3 reads TGTGCCAGCAGCAAAACAGGGCTGAACACTGAAGCTTTCTTT. This gives the protein CASSKTGLNTEAFF.

The J gene is TRBJ2-7, the V gene TRBV5-1, with D possibly TRBD1 on 5 matching bases. Germline CDR1 SGHRS, CDR2 YFSETQ. This CDR3 spans 18 amino acids. V was shortened by 1 base and J by 3 bases, with 23 bases between the two germline ends. CDR3 in amino acids: CASSLRSPTVRQGYEQYF. CDR3 in DNA: TGCGCCAGCAGCTTGCGTAGCCCTACCGTGAGGCAGGGCTACGAGCAGTACTTC. Full variable domain (missing parts from reference TRBV5-1 and TRBJ2-7): KAGVTQTPRYLIKTRGQQVTLSCSPISGHRSVSWYQQTPGQGLQFLFEYFSETQRNKGNFPGRFSGRQFSNSRSEMNVSTLELGDSALYLCASSLRSPTVRQGYEQYFGPGTRLTVT.

The chain joins TRBV11-1 to TRBJ2-7, with 7 bases fitting TRBD1. The CDR3 sequence is 14 residues long. In germline, CDR1 is SGHAT, CDR2 FQDESV (reference sequence). V lost 2 bases and J lost 4; bases outside the gene matches: 5. CDR3 region: CASSLKAGGYEQYF. For the CDR3, the DNA is TGTGCCAGCAGCTTAAAGGCAGGGGGATACGAGCAGTACTTC.

This rearrangement joins TRBV7-8 to TRBJ2-1; D not resolved. Germline V CDR1 and CDR2: SGHVS, FQNEAQ. This CDR3 is 11 amino acids long. Between the trimmed V and J ends, which lost 5 bases and 10 bases, there was a span of 9 bases. The CDR3 DNA sequence: TGTGCCAGCAGCCCTCTGGGGGAGCAGTTCTTC. As protein: CASSPLGEQFF.

This clone was counted a few times. CDR3 coding DNA: TGTGCCAGCAGTTTCCTAGCGGGAGAGACCCAGTACTTC. It encodes CASSFLAGETQYF. This chain joins TRBV28 and TRBJ2-5; TRBD2 agrees at 8 bases. Germline loops: CDR1 MDHEN, CDR2 SYDVKM. Trimming removed 3 bases from V and 4 bases from J; junction bases left unmatched: 1. The CDR3 consists of 13 residues.

J is TRBJ1-3 and V is TRBV25-1, with a possible D match to TRBD1 (5 bases). In germline, CDR1 is MGHDK, CDR2 SYGVNS. The CDR3 is 16 amino acids. V was cut by 2 bases and J by 0 bases, with 11 bases left in between. The CDR3 sequence: CASSEGAGSSGNTIYF. CDR3 nucleotide sequence: TGTGCCAGCAGTGAAGGAGCAGGGAGCTCTGGAAACACCATATATTTT.

This clone was seen many times. This specimen includes other DNA sequences encoding the same CDR3. The chain employs TRBV27 and TRBJ2-3, with 11 positions matching TRBD2. V was pared by 5 bases and J by 1 base, with 5 bases of the junction left unmatched. Germline V lookup: CDR1 MNHEY, CDR2 SMNVEV (reference sequence). This CDR3 contains 16 residues. The CDR3 reads CASSLQGLAGTDTQYF. The CDR3 bases are TGTGCCAGCAGTCTACAGGGACTAGCGGGCACAGATACGCAGTATTTT.

This clone was detected a few times. The V and J genes are TRBV5-4 and TRBJ2-3; 12 bases align to TRBD2. Germline V gives CDR1 SGHNT, CDR2 YYREEE (reference sequence). V lost 5 bases and J lost 4; bases outside the gene matches: 2. This CDR3 region has 14 residues. CDR3 bases: TGTGCCAGCAGAGGGACTAGCGGGTCAGATACGCAGTATTTT. This codes for CASRGTSGSDTQYF.

V is TRBV5-1 and J is TRBJ2-5, with 12 bases that match TRBD2. The length of the CDR3 is 15 residues. Trimming cost V 4 bases and J 5 bases; bases outside gene matches: 6. Germline assignment: CDR1 SGHRS and CDR2 YFSETQ. The CDR3 nucleotides are TGCGCCAGCAGCCTAGCGGGAGGGCCTTATGAGACCCAGTACTTC. It translates to CASSLAGGPYETQYF.

This rearrangement joins TRBV7-8 to TRBJ2-2, with D hard to call. Germline V gene data show CDR1 as SGHVS and CDR2 as FQNEAQ. This CDR3 region has 13 residues. Trimming removed 3 bases at V and 7 bases at J, with 9 bases between. In nucleotides, the CDR3 is TGTGCCAGCAGCTTTGGGCAGCTCGGGGAGCTGTTTTTT. It yields the protein CASSFGQLGELFF.

The V and J genes are TRBV29-1 and TRBJ2-5; weak D call: TRBD1 (6 bases). Germline CDR1 is SQVTM and CDR2 is ANQGSEA. Deletions cut 3 bases from V and 4 bases from J, with 12 bases between. CDR3 length: 13 amino acids. This CDR3 is CSVDFGGIETQYF. The CDR3 region has the DNA TGCAGCGTTGATTTTGGGGGCATAGAGACCCAGTACTTC.

This clone has a count of ten or more. This chain uses TRBV19 with TRBJ2-3; D call uncertain. Germline-derived CDR1 and CDR2 are LNHDA and SQIVND (reference sequence). The V and J ends lost 5 bases and 4 bases respectively, with 10 bases between them. The CDR3 length is 13 residues. CDR3 sequence reads: CASSPRTADTQYF. CDR3 DNA: TGTGCCAGTAGTCCCCGGACCGCAGATACGCAGTATTTT.

This clone was observed a few times. V gene TRBV5-4 combines with J gene TRBJ2-3, with D maybe TRBD2 (5 bases). V dropped 4 bases and J dropped 5 bases, with 8 bases sitting between them. Germline V gives CDR1 SGHNT, CDR2 YYREEE (reference sequence). The CDR3 totals 12 residues. CDR3 residues: CASSPGLDTQYF. CDR3 nucleotide sequence: TGTGCCAGCAGCCCAGGACTAGATACGCAGTATTTT.

About this clone: In the same sample, other DNA sequences code for this CDR3. The rearrangement joins TRBV5-1 to TRBJ2-2; D call uncertain. The CDR3 runs to 12 residues. Germline values: CDR1 SGHRS, CDR2 YFSETQ. V was trimmed by 4 bases and J by 1 base, leaving 2 bases between them. The CDR3 nucleotides read TGCGCCAGCAGCCTGAACACCGGGGAGCTGTTTTTT. Protein: CASSLNTGELFF. The complete variable domain, with remaining parts taken from reference TRBV5-1 and TRBJ2-2, reads KAGVTQTPRYLIKTRGQQVTLSCSPISGHRSVSWYQQTPGQGLQFLFEYFSETQRNKGNFPGRFSGRQFSNSRSEMNVSTLELGDSALYLCASSLNTGELFFGEGSRLTVL.

This clone was detected only once. The chain carries TRBV10-1 and TRBJ2-3, with 8 bases aligning to TRBD1. CDR1 and CDR2 (germline): WNHNN, SYGVQD (reference sequence). This CDR3 is 16 amino acids long. V shed 0 bases, J shed 6 bases, and the junction held 8 bases outside the gene matches. The CDR3 sequence: CASSESWQGAGDTQYF. The CDR3 region has the DNA TGCGCCAGCAGTGAGTCTTGGCAGGGGGCCGGTGATACGCAGTATTTT.

V is TRBV29-1 and J is TRBJ2-4; D perhaps matches TRBD1 (5 bases). V dropped 4 bases and J dropped 0 bases, with 13 bases sitting between them. The CDR3 is 15 amino acids. Germline CDR1 and CDR2: SQVTM and ANQGSEA. Here the CDR3 reads CSVGWGGLAKNIQYF. The CDR3 region has the DNA TGCAGCGTTGGGTGGGGCGGTTTAGCCAAAAACATTCAGTACTTC.

V is TRBV5-6 and J is TRBJ1-5; no reliable D call. Germline assignment: CDR1 SGHDT and CDR2 YYEEEE. With 3 bases removed from V and 1 base from J, the gap between germline ends came to 5 bases. There are 13 residues in the CDR3. In DNA form, the CDR3 reads TGTGCCAGCAGCTCGGACAGCAATCAGCCCCAGCATTTT. This gives the protein CASSSDSNQPQHF.